This T cell receptor (beta chain) was sequenced for a study of regulatory T cells in long-lasting Graves disease. The time point denotes: newly diagnosed GD, antithyroid drugs for less than 3 months. Isolated PBMC RNA provided the starting material for the TCR library. This clonotype showed up many times. Both iRepertoire HTBI primers and Arm-PCR of CDR3 regions were used to build the TCR beta libraries. TCRdb passed the multiplex PCR reads through MiXCR, listing each CDR3 protein once. The sample lists 520,000 or so distinct CDR3 sequences, approximately 12% occurring once. The CDR3 sequence is 15 residues long. J gave up 2 bases and V 5 bases, and 5 bases lay outside the gene matches. From germline, CDR1 is MNHEY and CDR2 SMNVEV (reference sequence). The data also belong to a second study, concerning T cells in Graves' hyperthyroidism and ophthalmopathy.

The chain has TRBV27 and TRBJ1-2; 10 nucleotides match TRBD1. Material: peripheral blood mononuclear cells (PBMCs), obtained at new diagnosis, from a patient treated with antithyroid drugs. The TCR was taken from a woman between 25 and 40 years old with Graves disease. CDR3 nucleotides: TGTGCCAGCAGTCTCAGGACAGGGGGGAACTATGGCTACACCTTC. Its protein product is CASSLRTGGNYGYTF.